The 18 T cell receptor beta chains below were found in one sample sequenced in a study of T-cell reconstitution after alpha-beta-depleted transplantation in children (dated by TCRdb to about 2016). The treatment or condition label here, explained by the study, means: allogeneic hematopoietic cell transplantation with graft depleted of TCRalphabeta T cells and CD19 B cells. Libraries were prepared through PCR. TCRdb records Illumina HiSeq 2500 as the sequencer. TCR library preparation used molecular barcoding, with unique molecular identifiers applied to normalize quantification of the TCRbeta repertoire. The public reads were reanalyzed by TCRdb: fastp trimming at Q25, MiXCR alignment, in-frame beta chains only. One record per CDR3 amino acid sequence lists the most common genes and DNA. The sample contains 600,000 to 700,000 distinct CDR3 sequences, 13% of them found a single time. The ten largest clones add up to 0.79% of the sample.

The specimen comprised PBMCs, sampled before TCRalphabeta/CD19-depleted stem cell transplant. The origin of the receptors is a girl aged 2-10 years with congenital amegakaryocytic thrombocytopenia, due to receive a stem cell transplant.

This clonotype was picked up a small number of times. CDR3 amino acids: CSVPGEAYEQYF. The CDR3 coding sequence is TGCAGCGTCCCCGGTGAAGCCTACGAGCAGTACTTC. This chain joins TRBV29-1 and TRBJ2-7; no definite D call. The CDR3 loop spans 12 amino acids. Per the germline V gene, CDR1 is SQVTM and CDR2 is ANQGSEA. V was shortened by 6 bases and J by 2 bases, with 11 bases between the two germline ends.

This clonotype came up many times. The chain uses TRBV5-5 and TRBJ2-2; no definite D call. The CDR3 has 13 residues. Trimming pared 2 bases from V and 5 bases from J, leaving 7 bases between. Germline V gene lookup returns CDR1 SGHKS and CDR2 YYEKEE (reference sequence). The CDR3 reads CASSFGETGELFF. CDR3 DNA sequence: TGTGCCAGCAGCTTTGGTGAGACCGGGGAGCTGTTTTTT. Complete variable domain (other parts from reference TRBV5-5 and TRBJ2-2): DAGVTQSPTHLIKTRGQQVTLRCSPISGHKSVSWYQQVLGQGPQFIFQYYEKEERGRGNFPDRFSARQFPNYSSELNVNALLLGDSALYLCASSFGETGELFFGEGSRLTVL.

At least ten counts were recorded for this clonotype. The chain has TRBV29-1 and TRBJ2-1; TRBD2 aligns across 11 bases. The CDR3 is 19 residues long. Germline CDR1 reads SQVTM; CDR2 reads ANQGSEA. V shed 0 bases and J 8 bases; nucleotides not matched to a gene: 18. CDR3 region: CSVEDIRYNLAGGPDEQFF. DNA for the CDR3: TGCAGCGTTGAAGACATCCGATATAACTTAGCGGGAGGGCCGGATGAGCAGTTCTTC.

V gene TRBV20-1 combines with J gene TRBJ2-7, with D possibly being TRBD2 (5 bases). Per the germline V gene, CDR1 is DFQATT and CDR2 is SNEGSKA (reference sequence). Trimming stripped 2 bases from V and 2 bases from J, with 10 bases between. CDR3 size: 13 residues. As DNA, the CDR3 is TGCAGTGCTAGAAAAGCGGTAACCTACGAGCAGTACTTC. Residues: CSARKAVTYEQYF.

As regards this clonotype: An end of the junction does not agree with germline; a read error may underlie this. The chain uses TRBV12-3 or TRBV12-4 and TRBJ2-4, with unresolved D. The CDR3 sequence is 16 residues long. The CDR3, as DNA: TGTGCCAGCAGTTTAATGTCCTCTGGTGCCAAAAACATTCAGTCCTTC. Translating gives CASSLMSSGAKNIQSF.

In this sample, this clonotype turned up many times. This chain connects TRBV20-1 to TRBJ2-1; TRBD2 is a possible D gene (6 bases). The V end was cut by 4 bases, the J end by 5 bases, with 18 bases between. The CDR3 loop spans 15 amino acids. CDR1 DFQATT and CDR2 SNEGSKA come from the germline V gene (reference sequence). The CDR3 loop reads CSATRLVAVNNEQFF. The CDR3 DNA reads TGCAGTGCTACCAGACTAGTTGCGGTCAACAATGAGCAGTTCTTC.

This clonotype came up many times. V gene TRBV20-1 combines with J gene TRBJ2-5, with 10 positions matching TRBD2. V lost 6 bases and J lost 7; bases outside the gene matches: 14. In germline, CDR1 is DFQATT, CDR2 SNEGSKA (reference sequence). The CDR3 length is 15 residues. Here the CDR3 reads CSAWTSGTLDLTQYF. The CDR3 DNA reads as TGCAGTGCGTGGACTAGCGGTACCCTTGACTTGACCCAGTACTTC.

The CDR3 DNA is TGTGCCTGGAGCGTGGCAAGCCATCAGCCCCAGCATTTT. Translated, it gives CAWSVASHQPQHF. This chain connects TRBV30 to TRBJ1-5; D unresolved. Trimming left V 3 bases short and J 5 bases short, with 11 bases between. Germline V gives CDR1 GTSNPN, CDR2 SVGIG (reference sequence). The CDR3 length is 13 residues.

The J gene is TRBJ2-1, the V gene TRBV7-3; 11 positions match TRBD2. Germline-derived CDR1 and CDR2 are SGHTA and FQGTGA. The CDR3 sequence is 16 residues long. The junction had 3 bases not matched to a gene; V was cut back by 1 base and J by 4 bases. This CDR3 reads CASSLSSGRGYNEQFF. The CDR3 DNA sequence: TGTGCCAGCAGCTTAAGTAGCGGGAGGGGGTACAATGAGCAGTTCTTC.

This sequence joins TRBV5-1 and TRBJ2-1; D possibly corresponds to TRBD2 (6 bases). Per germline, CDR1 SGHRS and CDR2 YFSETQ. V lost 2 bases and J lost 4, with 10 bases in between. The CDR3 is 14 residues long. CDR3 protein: CASSFGDLYNEQFF. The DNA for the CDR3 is TGCGCCAGCAGCTTTGGGGACTTATACAATGAGCAGTTCTTC.

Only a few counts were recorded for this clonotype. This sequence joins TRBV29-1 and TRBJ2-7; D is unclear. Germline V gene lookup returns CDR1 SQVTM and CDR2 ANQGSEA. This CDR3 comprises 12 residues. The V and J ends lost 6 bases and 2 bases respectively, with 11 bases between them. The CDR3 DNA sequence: TGCAGCGTCGCTACTTGGGCCTACGAGCAGTACTTC. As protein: CSVATWAYEQYF.

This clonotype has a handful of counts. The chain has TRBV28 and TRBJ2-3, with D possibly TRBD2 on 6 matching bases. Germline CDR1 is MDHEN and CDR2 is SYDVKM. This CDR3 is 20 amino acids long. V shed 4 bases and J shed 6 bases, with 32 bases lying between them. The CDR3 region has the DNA TGTGCCAGCAGTTCGTTGGAGGGGATATCTCATAGCGGCCAAAGGGATACGCAGTATTTT. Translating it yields CASSSLEGISHSGQRDTQYF.

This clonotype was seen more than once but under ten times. The CDR3 protein is CASSDSGETQYF. The CDR3 coding sequence is TGCGCCAGCAGCGACAGCGGGGAGACCCAGTACTTC. This rearrangement joins TRBV4-1 to TRBJ2-5, with D possibly matching TRBD2 (6 bases). Germline CDR1 and CDR2: MGHRA and YSYEKL. V was cut by 5 bases and J by 5 bases, with 9 bases left in between. CDR3 length equals 12 residues.

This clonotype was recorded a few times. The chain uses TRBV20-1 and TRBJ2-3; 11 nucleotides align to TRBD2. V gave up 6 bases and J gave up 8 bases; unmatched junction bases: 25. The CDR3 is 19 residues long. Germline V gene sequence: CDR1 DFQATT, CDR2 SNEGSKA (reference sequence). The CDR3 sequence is CSAVSPPQRRLAGQVTQYF. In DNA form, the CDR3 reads TGCAGTGCCGTATCCCCCCCGCAAAGGCGACTAGCGGGACAGGTTACGCAGTATTTT.

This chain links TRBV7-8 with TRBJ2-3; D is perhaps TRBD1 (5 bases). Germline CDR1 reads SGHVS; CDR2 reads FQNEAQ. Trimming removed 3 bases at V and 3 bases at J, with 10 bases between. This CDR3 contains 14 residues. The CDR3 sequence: CASSFGATTDTQYF. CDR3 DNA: TGTGCCAGCAGCTTTGGGGCCACAACAGATACGCAGTATTTT.

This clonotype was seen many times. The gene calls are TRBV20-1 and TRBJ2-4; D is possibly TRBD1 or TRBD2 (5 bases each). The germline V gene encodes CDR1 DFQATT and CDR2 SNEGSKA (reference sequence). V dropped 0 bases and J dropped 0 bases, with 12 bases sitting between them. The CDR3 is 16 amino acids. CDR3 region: CSARDRGELAKNIQYF. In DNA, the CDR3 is TGCAGTGCTAGAGATCGGGGCGAACTAGCCAAAAACATTCAGTACTTC.

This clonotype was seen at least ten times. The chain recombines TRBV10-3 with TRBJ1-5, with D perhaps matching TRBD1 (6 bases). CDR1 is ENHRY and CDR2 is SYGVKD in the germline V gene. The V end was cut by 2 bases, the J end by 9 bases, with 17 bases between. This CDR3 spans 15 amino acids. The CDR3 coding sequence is TGTGCCATCAGTGAGCTCGAAACAGGGAGGGGGCCCCAGCATTTT. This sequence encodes CAISELETGRGPQHF.

CDR3 sequence (DNA): TGTGCCAGCAGCCCCCGGTCAGAGACCCAGTACTTC. This translates into CASSPRSETQYF. The V and J genes are TRBV12-3 or TRBV12-4 and TRBJ2-5, with D uncertain. The CDR3 consists of 12 residues. V was cut by 6 bases and J by 4 bases, with 9 bases left in between.